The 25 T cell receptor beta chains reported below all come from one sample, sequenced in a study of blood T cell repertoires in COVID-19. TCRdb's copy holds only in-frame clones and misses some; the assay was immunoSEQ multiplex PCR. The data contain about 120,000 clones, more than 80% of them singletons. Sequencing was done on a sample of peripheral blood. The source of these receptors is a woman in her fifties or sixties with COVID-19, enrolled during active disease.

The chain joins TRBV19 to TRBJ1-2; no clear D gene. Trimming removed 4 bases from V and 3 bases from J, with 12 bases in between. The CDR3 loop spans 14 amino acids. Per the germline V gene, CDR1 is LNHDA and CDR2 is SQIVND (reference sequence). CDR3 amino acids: CASSRPGSHYGYTF. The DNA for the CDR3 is TGTGCCAGTAGTAGACCCGGGAGCCACTATGGCTACACCTTC.

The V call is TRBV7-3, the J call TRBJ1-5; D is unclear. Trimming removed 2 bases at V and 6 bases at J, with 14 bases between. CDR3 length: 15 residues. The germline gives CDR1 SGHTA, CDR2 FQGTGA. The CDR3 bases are TGTGCCAGCAGCTTAGAGGGCGGCAGGTTTCAGCCCCAGCATTTT. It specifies CASSLEGGRFQPQHF.

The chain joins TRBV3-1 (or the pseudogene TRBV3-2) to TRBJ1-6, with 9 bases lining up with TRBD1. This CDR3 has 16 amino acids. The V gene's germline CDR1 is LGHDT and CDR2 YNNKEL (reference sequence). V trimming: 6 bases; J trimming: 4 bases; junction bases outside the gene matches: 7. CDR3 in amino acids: CASRFSGTGYNSPLHF. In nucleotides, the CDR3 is TGTGCCAGCAGATTTTCAGGGACAGGGTATAATTCACCCCTCCACTTT.

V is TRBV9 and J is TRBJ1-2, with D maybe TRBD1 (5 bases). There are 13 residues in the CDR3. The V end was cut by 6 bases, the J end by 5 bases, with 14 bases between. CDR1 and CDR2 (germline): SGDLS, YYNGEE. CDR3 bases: TGTGCCAGCACCCGGACGGGGGAATATGGCTACACCTTC. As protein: CASTRTGEYGYTF.

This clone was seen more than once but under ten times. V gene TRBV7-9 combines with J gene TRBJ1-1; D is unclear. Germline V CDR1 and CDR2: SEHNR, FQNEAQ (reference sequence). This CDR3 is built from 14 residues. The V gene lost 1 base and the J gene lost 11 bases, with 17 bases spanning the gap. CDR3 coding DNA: TGTGCCAGCAGCTTAGTGGAGTCGACCGGGTTGGCTTTCTTT. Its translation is CASSLVESTGLAFF.

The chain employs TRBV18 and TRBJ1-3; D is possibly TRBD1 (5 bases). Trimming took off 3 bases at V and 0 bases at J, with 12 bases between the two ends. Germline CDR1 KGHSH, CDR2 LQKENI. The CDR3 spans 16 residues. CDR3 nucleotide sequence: TGTGCCAGCTCACCGTCGCGGGGGGGCTCTGGAAACACCATATATTTT. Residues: CASSPSRGGSGNTIYF.

CDR3 nucleotides: TGTGCCAGCAGTGAACGTGGCAGCCCTTGGGAGGGCTACACCTTC. This gives the protein CASSERGSPWEGYTF. The V gene is TRBV6-1, the J gene TRBJ1-2, with no clear D. V lost 2 bases, J lost 8 bases, and 18 bases lay in between. The CDR3 has 15 residues. Germline values: CDR1 MNHNS, CDR2 SASEGT.

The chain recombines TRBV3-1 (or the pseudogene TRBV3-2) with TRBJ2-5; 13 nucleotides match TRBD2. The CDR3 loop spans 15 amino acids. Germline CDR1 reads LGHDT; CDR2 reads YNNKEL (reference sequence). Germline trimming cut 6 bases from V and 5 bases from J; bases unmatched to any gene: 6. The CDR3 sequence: CASRQGLAGSETQYF. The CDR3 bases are TGTGCCAGCAGACAGGGACTAGCGGGGTCCGAGACCCAGTACTTC.

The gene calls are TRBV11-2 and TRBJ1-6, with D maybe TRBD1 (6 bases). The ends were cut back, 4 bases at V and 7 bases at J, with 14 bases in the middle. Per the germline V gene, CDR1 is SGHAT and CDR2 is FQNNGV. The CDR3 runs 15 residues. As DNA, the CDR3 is TGTGCCAGCAGCTACGGGACAAGGTTAAATTCACCCCTCCACTTT. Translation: CASSYGTRLNSPLHF.

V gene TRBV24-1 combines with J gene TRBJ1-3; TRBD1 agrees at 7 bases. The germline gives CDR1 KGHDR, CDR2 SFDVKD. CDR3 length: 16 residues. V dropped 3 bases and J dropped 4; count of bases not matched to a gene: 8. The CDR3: CATSDPRTTGGNTIYF. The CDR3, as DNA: TGTGCCACCAGTGATCCTAGGACGACAGGGGGAAACACCATATATTTT.

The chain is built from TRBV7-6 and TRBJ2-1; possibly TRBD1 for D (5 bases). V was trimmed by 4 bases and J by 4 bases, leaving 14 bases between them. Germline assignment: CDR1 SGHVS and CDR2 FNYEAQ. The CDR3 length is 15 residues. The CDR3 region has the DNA TGTGCCAGCAGCTCTACGCGACAGTCTTACAATGAGCAGTTCTTC. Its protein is CASSSTRQSYNEQFF.

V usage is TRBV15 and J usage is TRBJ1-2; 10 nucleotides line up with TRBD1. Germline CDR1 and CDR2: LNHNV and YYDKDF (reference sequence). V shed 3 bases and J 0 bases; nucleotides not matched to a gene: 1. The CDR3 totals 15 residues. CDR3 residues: CATSRGTGANYGYTF. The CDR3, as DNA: TGTGCCACCAGCAGGGGGACAGGGGCTAACTATGGCTACACCTTC.

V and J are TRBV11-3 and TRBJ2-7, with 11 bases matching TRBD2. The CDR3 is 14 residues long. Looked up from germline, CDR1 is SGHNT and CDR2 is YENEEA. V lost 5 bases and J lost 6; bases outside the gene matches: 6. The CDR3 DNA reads TGTGCCAGCAGCCCTCGTGGGACTAGCGGCGAGCAGTACTTC. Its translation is CASSPRGTSGEQYF.

CDR3 bases: TGTGCCAGCAGACACAGACGGTCCACTGAAGCTTTCTTT. Amino acids: CASRHRRSTEAFF. The chain employs TRBV5-6 and TRBJ1-1; D is uncertain. The CDR3 totals 13 residues. Germline CDR1 is SGHDT and CDR2 is YYEEEE. V was clipped by 5 bases and J by 4 bases, with 12 bases between them.

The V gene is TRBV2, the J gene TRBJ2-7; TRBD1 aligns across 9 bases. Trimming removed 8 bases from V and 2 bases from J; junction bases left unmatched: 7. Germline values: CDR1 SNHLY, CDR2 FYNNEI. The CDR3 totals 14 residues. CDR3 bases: TGTGCCAGCGGACGGGACAGGGCTACCTACGAGCAGTACTTC. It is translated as CASGRDRATYEQYF.

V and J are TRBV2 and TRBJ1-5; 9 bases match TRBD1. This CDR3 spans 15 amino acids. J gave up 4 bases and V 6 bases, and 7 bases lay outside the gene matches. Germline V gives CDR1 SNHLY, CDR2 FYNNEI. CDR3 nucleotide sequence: TGTGCCAGCAGGACCGGGACAGGGAGGAATCAGCCCCAGCATTTT. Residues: CASRTGTGRNQPQHF.

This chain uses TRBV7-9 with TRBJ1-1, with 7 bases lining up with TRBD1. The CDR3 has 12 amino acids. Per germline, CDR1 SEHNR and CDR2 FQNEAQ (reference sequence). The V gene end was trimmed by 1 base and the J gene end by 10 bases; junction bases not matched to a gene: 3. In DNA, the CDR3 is TGTGCCAGCAGCTTAGTTACAGGGGCAGCTTTCTTT. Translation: CASSLVTGAAFF.

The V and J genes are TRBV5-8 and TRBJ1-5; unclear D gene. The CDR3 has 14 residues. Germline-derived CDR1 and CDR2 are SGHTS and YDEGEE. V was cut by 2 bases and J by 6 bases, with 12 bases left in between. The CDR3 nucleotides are TGTGCCAGCAGCTTAGAGATTGGGAGTCAGCCCCAGCATTTT. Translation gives CASSLEIGSQPQHF.

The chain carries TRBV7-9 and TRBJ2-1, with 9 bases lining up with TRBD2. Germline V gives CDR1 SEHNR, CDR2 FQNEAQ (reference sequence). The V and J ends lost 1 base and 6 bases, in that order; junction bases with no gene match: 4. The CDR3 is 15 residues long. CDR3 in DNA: TGTGCCAGCAGCTTAGGAGGGACTAGCAGCAATGAGCAGTTCTTC. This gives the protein CASSLGGTSSNEQFF. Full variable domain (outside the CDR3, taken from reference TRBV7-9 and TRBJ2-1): DTGVSQNPRHKITKRGQNVTFRCDPISEHNRLYWYRQTLGQGPEFLTYFQNEAQLEKSRLLSDRFSAERPKGSFSTLEIQRTEQGDSAMYLCASSLGGTSSNEQFFGPGTRLTVL.

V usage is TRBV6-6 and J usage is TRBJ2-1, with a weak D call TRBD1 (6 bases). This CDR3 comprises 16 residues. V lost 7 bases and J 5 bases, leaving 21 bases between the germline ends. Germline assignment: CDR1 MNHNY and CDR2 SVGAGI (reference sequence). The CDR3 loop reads CASTFSIYDRNNEQFF. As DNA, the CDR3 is TGTGCCAGCACCTTTTCCATATACGACAGGAACAATGAGCAGTTCTTC.

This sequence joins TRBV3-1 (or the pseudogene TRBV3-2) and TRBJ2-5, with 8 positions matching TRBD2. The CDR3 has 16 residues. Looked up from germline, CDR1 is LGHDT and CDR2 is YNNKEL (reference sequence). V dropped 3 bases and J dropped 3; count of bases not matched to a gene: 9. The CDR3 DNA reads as TGTGCCAGCAGCCATACGTCTCTCGGGGGGGAAGAGACCCAGTACTTC. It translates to CASSHTSLGGEETQYF.

CDR3 coding DNA: TGTGCCAGCACCGTCGACAGAACCTACTATGGCTACACCTTC. Protein: CASTVDRTYYGYTF. The rearrangement links TRBV5-6 to TRBJ1-2; weak D call: TRBD1 (5 bases). The CDR3 loop spans 14 amino acids. Germline-derived CDR1 and CDR2 are SGHDT and YYEEEE. V lost 6 bases, J lost 3 bases, and 15 bases lay in between.

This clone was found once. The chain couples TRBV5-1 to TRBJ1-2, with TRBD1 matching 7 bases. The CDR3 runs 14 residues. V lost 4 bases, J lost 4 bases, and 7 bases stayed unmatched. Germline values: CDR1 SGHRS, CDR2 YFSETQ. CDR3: CASSPTGYGYGYTF. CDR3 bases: TGCGCCAGCAGCCCGACAGGGTACGGCTATGGCTACACCTTC.

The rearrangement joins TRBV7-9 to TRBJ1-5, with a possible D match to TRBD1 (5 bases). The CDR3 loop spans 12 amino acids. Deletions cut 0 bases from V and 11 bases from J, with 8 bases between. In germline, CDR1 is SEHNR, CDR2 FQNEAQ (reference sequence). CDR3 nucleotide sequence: TGTGCCAGCAGCTTAGCGGGGGGGGCCCAGCATTTT. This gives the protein CASSLAGGAQHF.

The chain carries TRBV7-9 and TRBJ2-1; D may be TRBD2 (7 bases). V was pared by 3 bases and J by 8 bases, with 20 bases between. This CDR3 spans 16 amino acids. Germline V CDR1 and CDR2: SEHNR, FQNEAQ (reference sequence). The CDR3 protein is CASSLGGGAFIYEQFF. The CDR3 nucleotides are TGTGCCAGCAGCTTGGGTGGGGGGGCTTTTATTTATGAGCAGTTCTTC.